This section outlines one TCR beta chain sequence together with its context. This clonotype was observed a few times. Its antigen is unknown. Base qualities are missing; no much larger clone stands one base away. These data are taken from a study of T-cell reconstitution after alpha-beta-depleted transplantation in children (dated by TCRdb to the mid-2010s). For context, the study as a whole: Using TCR repertoire profiling, the study followed T-cell immune reconstitution in a quantitative way in children after TCRalphabeta/CD19-depleted allogeneic hematopoietic cell transplantation. Points the paper makes about the study in general: The apparently early recovery of alphabetaT-cell counts about two months after transplant reportedly depended on only several hundred rapidly expanded clones that came from non-depleted graft cells. In some patients, the high TCRbeta diversity seen at day 60 was put down to recipient T cells and intrathymic progenitors that had survived conditioning. Over the following months the frequencies of hyperexpanded clones went down, and after one year T-cell counts and TCRbeta diversity were mostly credited to newly produced T cells.

For CDR1 and CDR2, the germline V gene (reference sequence) lists LGHDT and YNNKEL. Trimming costs V 1 base and J 6 bases, and their ends lie 13 bases apart. The CDR3 covers 15 residues, taking in both the cysteine and the phenylalanine. Only the CDR3 part of the read is kept: 45 bases, read in frame from the first base. Libraries were constructed by PCR. For sequencing, an Illumina HiSeq 2500 was employed. Molecular barcoding was employed in the preparation of TCR libraries, with unique molecular identifiers being used to normalize TCRbeta repertoire quantification. The raw public reads went through TCRdb reprocessing: fastp at Q25, MiXCR clone calling, in-frame beta chains kept. Identical CDR3 protein sequences are pooled into one entry, listed with their most common genes and DNA. The sample contains roughly 790,000 distinct CDR3 sequences, 16% of them found a single time. Of the sample, around 5% is held by the ten largest clones.

The treatment or condition label, read with the paper, signifies: allogeneic hematopoietic cell transplantation with graft depleted of TCRalphabeta T cells and CD19 B cells. Transplant recipients were children who received TCRalphabeta/CD19-depleted allogeneic hematopoietic cell grafts. Rearrangement joined TRBV3-1 to TRBJ2-1; the D gene cannot be named for sure. The TCR sequence derives from a male patient aged 10 to 17 who had a stem cell transplant for acute lymphoblastic leukemia, so the T cells may come from the graft donor. Sequences were derived from PBMCs, mostly from graft donor cells, sampled 360 days after TCRalphabeta/CD19-depleted stem cell transplant. The base sequence is TGTGCCAGCAGCCAAGCCTTGGCTGGACGCAATGAGCAGTTCTTC. This gives the protein CASSQALAGRNEQFF.